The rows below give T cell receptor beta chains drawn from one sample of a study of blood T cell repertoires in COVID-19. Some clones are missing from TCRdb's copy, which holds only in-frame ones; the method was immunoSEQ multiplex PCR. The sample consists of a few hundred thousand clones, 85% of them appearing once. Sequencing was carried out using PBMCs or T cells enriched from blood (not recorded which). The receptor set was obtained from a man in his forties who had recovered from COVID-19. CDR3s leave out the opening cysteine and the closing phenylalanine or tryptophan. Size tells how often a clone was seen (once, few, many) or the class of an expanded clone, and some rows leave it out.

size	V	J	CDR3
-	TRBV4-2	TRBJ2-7	ASSQPGTGVREQY
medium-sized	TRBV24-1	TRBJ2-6	ATSEVAGVSGANVLT
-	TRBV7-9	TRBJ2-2	ASSRYKGARTGELF
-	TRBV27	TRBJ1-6	ASSADSWNSPLH
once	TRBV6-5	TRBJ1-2	ASTLRQGAPSGYT
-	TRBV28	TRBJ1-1	ASSPGLGSITEAF
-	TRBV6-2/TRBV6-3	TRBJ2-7	ASSSRGSGSSYEQY
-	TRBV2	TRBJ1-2	ASSDSEDGYT
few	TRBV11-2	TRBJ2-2	ASSPGTTNTGELF
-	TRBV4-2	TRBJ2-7	ASSQEARGVRTYEQY
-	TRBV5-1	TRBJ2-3	ASTHTGGALTDTQY
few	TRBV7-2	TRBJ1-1	ASSFSQGANTEAF
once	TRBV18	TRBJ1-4	ASSPWGAVKLF
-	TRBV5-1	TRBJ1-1	ASSLEDRVNTEAF
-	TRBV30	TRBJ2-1	AWSVLVAANEQF
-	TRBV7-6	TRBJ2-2	ASSLRLGPNTGELF
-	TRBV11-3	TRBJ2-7	ASSTSGRADEQY
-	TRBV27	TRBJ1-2	ASSSGIGDYGYT
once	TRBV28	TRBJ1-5	ASSPPISNQPQH
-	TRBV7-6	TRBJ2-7	ASSPAPRGTSGTEQY
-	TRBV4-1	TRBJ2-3	ASSQDGAGPDTQY
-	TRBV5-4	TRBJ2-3	ASSTGTDTDTQY
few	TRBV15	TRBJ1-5	ATSSENLAGQPQH
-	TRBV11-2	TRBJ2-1	ASSLGTGTDL
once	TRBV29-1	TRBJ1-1	SVGRGTEAF
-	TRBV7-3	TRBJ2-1	ASSDAGLAGGLSSYNEQF
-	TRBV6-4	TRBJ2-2	ASSDADTGELF
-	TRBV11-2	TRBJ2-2	ASSLDSWAGDGTGELF
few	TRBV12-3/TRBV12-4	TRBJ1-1	ASRYGNTEAF
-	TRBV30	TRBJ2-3	AWSVGGPDTQY
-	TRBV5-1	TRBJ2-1	ASSLGVNEQF